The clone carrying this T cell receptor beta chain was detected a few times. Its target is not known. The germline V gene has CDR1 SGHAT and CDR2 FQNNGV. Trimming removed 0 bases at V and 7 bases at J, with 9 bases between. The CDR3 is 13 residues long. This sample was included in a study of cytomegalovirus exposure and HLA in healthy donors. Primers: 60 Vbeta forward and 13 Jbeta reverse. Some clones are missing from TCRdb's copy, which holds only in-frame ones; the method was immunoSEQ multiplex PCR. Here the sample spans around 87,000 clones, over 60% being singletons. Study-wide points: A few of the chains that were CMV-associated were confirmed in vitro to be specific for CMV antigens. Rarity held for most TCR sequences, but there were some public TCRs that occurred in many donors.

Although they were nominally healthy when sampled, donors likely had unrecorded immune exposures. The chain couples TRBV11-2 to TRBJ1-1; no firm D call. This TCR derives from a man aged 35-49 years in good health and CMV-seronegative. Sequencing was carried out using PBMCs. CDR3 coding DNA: TGTGCCAGCAGCTTAGATCGTTTCGTTGAAGCTTTCTTT. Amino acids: CASSLDRFVEAFF.